These 13 T cell receptor beta chains were sequenced from one sample in a study of cytotoxic CD8 clonotypes in ibrutinib-treated CLL (dated by TCRdb to the early 2020s). Library prep was done by the immunoSEQ multiplex PCR assay. TCRdb mirrors the immuneACCESS table, restricted to in-frame sequences. Some clones are absent from its copies; in checked studies, under half trace to an unresolved V gene, and the reason for the others is unknown. In this sample the table shows about 120,000 clones, roughly 57% of which occur a single time. The ten largest account for about 39% of the sample. The time point label for this specimen denotes: 20 to 30 months on ibrutinib. The starting material was PBMCs, obtained after 24 months of ibrutinib treatment. The receptors come from a human donor with chronic lymphocytic leukemia.

The chain uses TRBV5-1 and TRBJ1-2; 7 bases are shared with TRBD1. Per the germline V gene, CDR1 is SGHRS and CDR2 is YFSETQ. V was clipped by 3 bases and J by 4 bases; unmatched bases: 6. The CDR3 length is 14 residues. The DNA of the CDR3 is TGCGCCAGCAGCTCACTACAGGGGTTCTATGGCTACACCTTC. Protein product: CASSSLQGFYGYTF.

This chain connects TRBV4-1 to TRBJ1-3; no firm D call. The V and J ends lost 0 bases and 2 bases respectively, with 11 bases between them. Germline V gene lookup returns CDR1 MGHRA and CDR2 YSYEKL. The CDR3 has 16 amino acids. CDR3 bases: TGCGCCAGCAGCCAAGATGAGGGAGCGGCTGGAAACACCATATATTTT. It translates to CASSQDEGAAGNTIYF.

V gene TRBV6-1 combines with J gene TRBJ2-1, with a tentative D call TRBD2 (6 bases). Trimming pared 5 bases from V and 4 bases from J, leaving 15 bases between. The CDR3 has 15 residues. Per the germline V gene, CDR1 is MNHNS and CDR2 is SASEGT. CDR3 loop: CASSPGTPGYNEQFF. The CDR3 bases are TGTGCCAGCAGTCCCGGGACTCCAGGGTACAATGAGCAGTTCTTC.

The chain has TRBV6-1 and TRBJ2-2; D is uncertain. Between the trimmed V and J ends, which lost 10 bases and 0 bases, there was a span of 9 bases. Germline V CDR1 and CDR2: MNHNS, SASEGT. The CDR3 spans 13 residues. CDR3 residues: CAITVTNTGELFF. The CDR3 DNA reads TGTGCCATTACAGTTACGAACACCGGGGAGCTGTTTTTT.

This chain connects TRBV6-5 to TRBJ1-2; 10 bases fit TRBD1. Germline lookup yields CDR1 MNHEY and CDR2 SVGAGI. The trim removed 5 bases at V and 4 bases at J, leaving 7 bases unmatched. This CDR3 is 15 amino acids long. CDR3 nucleotide sequence: TGTGCCAGCAGTAGGGGACAGGGGCGATCCTATGGCTACACCTTC. Translated, it gives CASSRGQGRSYGYTF.

This chain links TRBV30 with TRBJ1-2; D might be TRBD1 (5 bases). V lost 1 base and J 0 bases, leaving 12 bases between the germline ends. Per the germline V gene, CDR1 is GTSNPN and CDR2 is SVGIG (reference sequence). This CDR3 contains 15 residues. CDR3 sequence reads: CAWSEGGAANYGYTF. In DNA, the CDR3 is TGTGCCTGGAGTGAGGGCGGGGCCGCTAACTATGGCTACACCTTC.

This clone was counted only a few times. The genes are TRBV6-4 and TRBJ1-1; no firm D call. Germline CDR1 MRHNA, CDR2 SNTAGT. Trimming shortened V by 5 bases and J by 5 bases, and 6 bases separated the two germline ends. The CDR3 covers 11 residues. The DNA for the CDR3 is TGTGCCAGCAGTCTGGGGACTGAAGCTTTCTTT. It translates to CASSLGTEAFF.

The chain employs TRBV9 and TRBJ1-6; D is unclear. The CDR3 length is 15 residues. CDR1 and CDR2 from the germline V gene are SGDLS and YYNGEE. Trimming left V 4 bases short and J 9 bases short, with 17 bases between. CDR3 sequence: CASSTEAVAGSPLHF. CDR3 sequence (DNA): TGTGCCAGCAGCACCGAGGCAGTCGCGGGTTCACCCCTCCACTTT.

This clone has ten or more counts. The chain recombines TRBV11-3 with TRBJ2-3; no reliable D call. V lost 5 bases and J lost 9, with 12 bases in between. The length of the CDR3 is 12 residues. CDR1 and CDR2 from the germline V gene are SGHNT and YENEEA. The CDR3 reads CASSPPRLTQYF. CDR3 nucleotides: TGTGCCAGCAGCCCGCCTAGGTTAACGCAGTATTTT.

The chain joins TRBV28 to TRBJ1-2; 7 bases align to TRBD1. The CDR3 spans 14 residues. With 5 bases clipped from V and 6 bases from J, the junction kept 9 bases outside the gene matches. Germline CDR1 and CDR2: MDHEN and SYDVKM. The CDR3 DNA follows: TGTGCCAGCAGTCCTGGGACAGCGTTTCATGGCTACACCTTC. It yields the protein CASSPGTAFHGYTF.

J is TRBJ1-5 and V is TRBV19; possibly TRBD1 for D (6 bases). The CDR3 runs 13 residues. V was cut by 5 bases and J by 10 bases, with 15 bases left in between. Germline loops: CDR1 LNHDA, CDR2 SQIVND (reference sequence). CDR3 region: CASSWGPQSPQHF. DNA for the CDR3: TGTGCCAGTAGTTGGGGGCCCCAATCACCCCAGCATTTT.

This chain joins TRBV2 and TRBJ2-1; 8 nucleotides line up with TRBD2. V was pared by 4 bases and J by 7 bases, with 3 bases of the junction left unmatched. Germline V CDR1 and CDR2: SNHLY, FYNNEI. The CDR3 sequence is 13 residues long. The CDR3 region is CASSAGGPNEQFF. DNA of the CDR3: TGTGCCAGCAGTGCGGGGGGGCCAAATGAGCAGTTCTTC.

The rearrangement links TRBV5-1 to TRBJ1-1; TRBD1 aligns across 7 bases. The CDR3 contains 16 residues. Germline assignment: CDR1 SGHRS and CDR2 YFSETQ. J gave up 7 bases and V 3 bases, and 15 bases lay outside the gene matches. CDR3 DNA: TGCGCCAGCAGCTCGAACACACTCAGGGGGGTCAGTGAAGCTTTCTTT. It is translated as CASSSNTLRGVSEAFF.